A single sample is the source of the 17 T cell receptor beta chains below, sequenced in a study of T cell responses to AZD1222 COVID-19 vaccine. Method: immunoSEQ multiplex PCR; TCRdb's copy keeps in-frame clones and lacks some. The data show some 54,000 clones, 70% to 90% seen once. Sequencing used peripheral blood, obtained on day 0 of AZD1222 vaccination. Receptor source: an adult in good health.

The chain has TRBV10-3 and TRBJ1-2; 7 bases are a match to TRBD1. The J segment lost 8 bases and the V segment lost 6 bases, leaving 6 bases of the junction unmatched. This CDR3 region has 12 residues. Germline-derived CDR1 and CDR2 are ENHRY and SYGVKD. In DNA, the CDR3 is TGTGCCATCAGCCGGGACAGTGAAGGCTACACCTTC. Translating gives CAISRDSEGYTF.

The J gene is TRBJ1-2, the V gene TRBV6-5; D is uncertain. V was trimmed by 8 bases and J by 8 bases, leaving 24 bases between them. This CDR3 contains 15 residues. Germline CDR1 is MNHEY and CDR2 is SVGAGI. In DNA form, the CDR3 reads TGTGCCAGCGGATATAGAGGGTGGCAAGGAGAAGGCTACACCTTC. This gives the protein CASGYRGWQGEGYTF.

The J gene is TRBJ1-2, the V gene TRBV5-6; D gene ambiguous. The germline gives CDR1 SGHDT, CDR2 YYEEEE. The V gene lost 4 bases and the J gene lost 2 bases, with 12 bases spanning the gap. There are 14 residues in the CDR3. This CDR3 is CASSPPTPNYGYTF. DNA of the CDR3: TGTGCCAGCAGCCCTCCAACACCGAACTATGGCTACACCTTC.

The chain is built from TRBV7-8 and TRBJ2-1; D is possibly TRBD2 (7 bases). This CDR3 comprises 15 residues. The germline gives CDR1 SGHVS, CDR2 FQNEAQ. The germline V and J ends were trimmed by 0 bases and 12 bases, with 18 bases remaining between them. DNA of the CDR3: TGTGCCAGCAGCTTAGCCTCGGGGGGCAATGAAGCGCAGTTCTTC. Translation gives CASSLASGGNEAQFF.

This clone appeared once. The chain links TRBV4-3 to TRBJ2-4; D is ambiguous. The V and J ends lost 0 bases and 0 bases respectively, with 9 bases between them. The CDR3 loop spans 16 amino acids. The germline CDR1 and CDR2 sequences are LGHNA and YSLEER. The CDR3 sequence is CASSQDGILAKNIQYF. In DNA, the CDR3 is TGCGCCAGCAGCCAAGATGGAATACTAGCCAAAAACATTCAGTACTTC.

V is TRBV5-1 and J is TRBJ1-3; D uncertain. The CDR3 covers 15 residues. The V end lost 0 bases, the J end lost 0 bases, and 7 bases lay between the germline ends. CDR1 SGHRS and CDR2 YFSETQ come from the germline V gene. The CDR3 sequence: CASSLVPASGNTIYF. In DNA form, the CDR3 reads TGCGCCAGCAGCTTGGTCCCCGCCTCTGGAAACACCATATATTTT. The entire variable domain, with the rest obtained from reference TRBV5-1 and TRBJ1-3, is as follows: KAGVTQTPRYLIKTRGQQVTLSCSPISGHRSVSWYQQTPGQGLQFLFEYFSETQRNKGNFPGRFSGRQFSNSRSEMNVSTLELGDSALYLCASSLVPASGNTIYFGEGSWLTVV.

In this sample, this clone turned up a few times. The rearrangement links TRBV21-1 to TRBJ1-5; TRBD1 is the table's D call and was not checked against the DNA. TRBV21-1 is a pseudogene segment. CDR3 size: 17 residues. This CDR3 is CASSPRKRAGYNQPQHF. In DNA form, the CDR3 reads TGTGCCAGCAGCCCCCGAAAAAGGGCAGGGTACAATCAGCCCCAGCATTTT.

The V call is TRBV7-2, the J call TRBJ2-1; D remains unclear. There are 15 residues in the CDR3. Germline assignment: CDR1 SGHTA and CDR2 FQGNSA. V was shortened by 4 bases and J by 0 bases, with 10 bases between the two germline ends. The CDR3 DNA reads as TGTGCCAGCAGCTCCAAACGGAGCTCCTACAATGAGCAGTTCTTC. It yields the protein CASSSKRSSYNEQFF.

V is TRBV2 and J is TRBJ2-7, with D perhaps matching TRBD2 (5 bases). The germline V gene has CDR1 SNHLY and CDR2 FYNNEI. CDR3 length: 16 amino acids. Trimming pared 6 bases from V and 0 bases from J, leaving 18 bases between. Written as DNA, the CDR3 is TGTGCCAGCAGGGAGCGGCCCCACTTACCCTCCTACGAGCAGTACTTC. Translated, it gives CASRERPHLPSYEQYF.

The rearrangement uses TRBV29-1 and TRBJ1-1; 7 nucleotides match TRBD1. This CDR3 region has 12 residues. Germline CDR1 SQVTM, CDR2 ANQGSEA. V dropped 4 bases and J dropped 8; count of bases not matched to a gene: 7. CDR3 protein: CSVGTAGGEAFF. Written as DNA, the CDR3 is TGCAGCGTTGGGACCGCAGGGGGGGAAGCTTTCTTT.

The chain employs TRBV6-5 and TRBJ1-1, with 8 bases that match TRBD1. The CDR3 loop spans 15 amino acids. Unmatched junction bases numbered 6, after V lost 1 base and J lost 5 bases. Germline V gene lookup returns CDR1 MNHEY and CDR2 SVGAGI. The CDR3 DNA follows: TGTGCCAGCAGTTACTTTTGGGACAGGAGGACTGAAGCTTTCTTT. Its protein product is CASSYFWDRRTEAFF.

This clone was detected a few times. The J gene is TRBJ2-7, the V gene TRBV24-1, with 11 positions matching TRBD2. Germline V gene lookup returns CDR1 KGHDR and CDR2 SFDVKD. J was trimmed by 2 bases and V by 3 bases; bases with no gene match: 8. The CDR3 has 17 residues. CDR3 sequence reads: CATSDPRLAGRAYEQYF. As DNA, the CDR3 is TGTGCCACCAGTGATCCCCGACTAGCGGGGCGCGCCTACGAGCAGTACTTC.

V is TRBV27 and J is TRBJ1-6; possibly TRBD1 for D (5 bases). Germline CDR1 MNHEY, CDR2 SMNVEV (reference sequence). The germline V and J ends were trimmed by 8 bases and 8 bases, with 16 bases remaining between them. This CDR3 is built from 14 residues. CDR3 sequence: CASGRALGYSPLHF. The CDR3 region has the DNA TGTGCCAGCGGCAGGGCCCTGGGGTATTCACCCCTCCACTTT.

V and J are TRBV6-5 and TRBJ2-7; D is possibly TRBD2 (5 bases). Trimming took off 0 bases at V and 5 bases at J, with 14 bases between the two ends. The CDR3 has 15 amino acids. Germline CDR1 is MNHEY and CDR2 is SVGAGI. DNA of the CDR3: TGTGCCAGCAGTTACTCGAGTCCCCTGAGGGACGAGCAGTACTTC. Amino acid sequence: CASSYSSPLRDEQYF.

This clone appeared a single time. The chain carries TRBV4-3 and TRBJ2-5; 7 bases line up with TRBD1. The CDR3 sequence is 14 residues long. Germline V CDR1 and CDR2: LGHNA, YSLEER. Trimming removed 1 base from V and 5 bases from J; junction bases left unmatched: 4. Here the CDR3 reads CASSQGQGRETQYF. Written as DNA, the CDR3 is TGCGCCAGCAGCCAAGGACAGGGACGGGAGACCCAGTACTTC.

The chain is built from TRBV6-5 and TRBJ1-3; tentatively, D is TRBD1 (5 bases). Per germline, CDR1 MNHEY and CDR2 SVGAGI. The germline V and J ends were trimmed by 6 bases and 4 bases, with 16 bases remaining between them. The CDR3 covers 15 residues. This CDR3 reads CASSQRAGLGNTIYF. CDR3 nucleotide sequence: TGTGCCAGCAGCCAAAGGGCAGGGCTCGGAAACACCATATATTTT.

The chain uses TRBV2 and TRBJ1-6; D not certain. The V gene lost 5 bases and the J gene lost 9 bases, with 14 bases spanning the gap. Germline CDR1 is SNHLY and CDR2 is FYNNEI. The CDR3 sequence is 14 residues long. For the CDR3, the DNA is TGTGCCAGCAGTTTAGTAACTTTGGGTTCACCCCTCCACTTT. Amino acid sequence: CASSLVTLGSPLHF.